This T cell receptor (beta chain) was documented in a study of shared clonotypes between healthy human individuals. This CDR3 spans 13 amino acids. V lost 0 bases and J 6 bases, leaving 9 bases between the germline ends. CDR1 is LNHDA and CDR2 is SQIVND in the germline V gene (reference sequence). Data came from immunoSEQ multiplex PCR; TCRdb stores just in-frame clones and leaves some out. Here the sample spans millions of clones, roughly 96% being singletons. Sample: naive CD4+ T cells sorted from blood. Subset described: CD45RA+ positively selected. The sequence came from a man between 18 and 35 years old in good health. The V and J genes are TRBV19 and TRBJ2-7; D gene uncertain. Here the CDR3 reads CASSIDRQSEQYF. DNA for the CDR3: TGTGCCAGTAGTATAGATCGCCAGAGCGAGCAGTACTTC. The whole variable domain, filled in from reference TRBV19 and TRBJ2-7, reads DGGITQSPKYLFRKEGQNVTLSCEQNLNHDAMYWYRQDPGQGLRLIYYSQIVNDFQKGDIAEGYSVSREKKESFPLTVTSAQKNPTAFYLCASSIDRQSEQYFGPGTRLTVT.